This TCR beta chain was retrieved from a study of regulatory T cells in long-lasting Graves disease. Study information: Antithyroid drugs had been given to newly diagnosed Graves' patients for under 3 months. Study outcomes and limitations: Patients with persistent Graves' had lower TCR diversity than newly diagnosed patients. Whereas new patients shared 966 public clonotypes, persistent patients shared more, at approximately 2,500.

Documented time point: newly diagnosed GD, antithyroid drugs for less than 3 months. Following extraction of RNA from PBMCs, that RNA was used to make the TCR library. A remark on this clonotype: Its matching antigen is unknown. A read error is likely here: a far larger clone is one base away. No conserved phenylalanine or tryptophan ends this CDR3, so it is likely a read error.

In building TCR beta libraries, iRepertoire HTBI primers were used together with Arm-PCR of CDR3 regions. From the multiplex PCR reads, TCRdb called clonotypes with MiXCR, one entry per CDR3 protein. The sample holds hundreds of thousands of distinct CDR3 sequences, around 17% seen once. The sample was also linked to a second study, of T cells in Graves' hyperthyroidism and ophthalmopathy. That source notes: Graves' hyperthyroidism is called stable when ophthalmopathy does not progress within 18 months.

This sequence was found in a middle-aged man with Graves disease. Sequencing used peripheral blood mononuclear cells (PBMCs), obtained at new diagnosis, from a patient treated with antithyroid drugs.

The DNA for the CDR3 is TGTGCCAGCAGTGCGCCAGGGGGAACTCGGGGCTACACCTCC. As protein: CASSAPGGTRGYTS. The gene calls are TRBV27 and TRBJ1-2; 7 bases fit TRBD1. CDR3 length: 14 residues. Germline V gene lookup returns CDR1 MNHEY and CDR2 SMNVEV (reference sequence). Trimming took 5 bases from V and 8 from J; bases not matched to a gene: 11.